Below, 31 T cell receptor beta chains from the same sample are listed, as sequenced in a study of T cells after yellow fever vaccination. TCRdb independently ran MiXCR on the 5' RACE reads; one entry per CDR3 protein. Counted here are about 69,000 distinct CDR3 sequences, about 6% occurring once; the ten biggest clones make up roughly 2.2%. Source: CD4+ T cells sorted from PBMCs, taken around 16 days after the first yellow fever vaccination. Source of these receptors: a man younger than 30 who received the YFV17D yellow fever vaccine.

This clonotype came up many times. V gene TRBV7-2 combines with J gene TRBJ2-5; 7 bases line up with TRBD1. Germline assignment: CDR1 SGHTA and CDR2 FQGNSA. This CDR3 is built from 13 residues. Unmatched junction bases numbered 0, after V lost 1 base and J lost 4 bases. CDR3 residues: CASSLDRGETQYF. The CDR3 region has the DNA TGTGCCAGCAGCTTAGACAGGGGAGAGACCCAGTACTTC.

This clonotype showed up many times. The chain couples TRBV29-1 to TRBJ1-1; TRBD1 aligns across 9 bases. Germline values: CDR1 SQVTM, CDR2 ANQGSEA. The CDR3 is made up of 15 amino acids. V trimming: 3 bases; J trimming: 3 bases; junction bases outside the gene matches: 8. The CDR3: CSVEDTGGADTEAFF. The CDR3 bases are TGCAGCGTTGAGGACACAGGGGGCGCGGACACTGAAGCTTTCTTT.

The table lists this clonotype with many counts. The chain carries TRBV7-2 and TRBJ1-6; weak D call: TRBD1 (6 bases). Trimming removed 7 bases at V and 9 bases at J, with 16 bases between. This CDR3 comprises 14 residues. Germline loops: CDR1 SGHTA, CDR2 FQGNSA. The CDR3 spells CASTLSTGSSPLHF. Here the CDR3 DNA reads TGTGCCAGCACCCTTTCGACAGGAAGTTCACCCCTCCACTTT.

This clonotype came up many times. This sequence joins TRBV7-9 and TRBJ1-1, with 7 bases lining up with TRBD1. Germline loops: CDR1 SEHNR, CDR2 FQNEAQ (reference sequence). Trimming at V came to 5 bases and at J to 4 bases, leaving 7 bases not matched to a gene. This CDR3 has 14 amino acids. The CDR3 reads CASSPVAGGTEAFF. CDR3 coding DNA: TGTGCCAGCAGCCCTGTTGCAGGGGGCACTGAAGCTTTCTTT. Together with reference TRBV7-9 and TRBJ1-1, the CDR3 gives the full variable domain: DTGVSQNPRHKITKRGQNVTFRCDPISEHNRLYWYRQTLGQGPEFLTYFQNEAQLEKSRLLSDRFSAERPKGSFSTLEIQRTEQGDSAMYLCASSPVAGGTEAFFGQGTRLTVV.

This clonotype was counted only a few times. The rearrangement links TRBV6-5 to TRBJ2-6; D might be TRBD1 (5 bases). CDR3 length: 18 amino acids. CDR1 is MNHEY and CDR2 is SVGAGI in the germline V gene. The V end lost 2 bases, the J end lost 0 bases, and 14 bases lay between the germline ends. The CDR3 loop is CASSYGWTSYSGANVLTF. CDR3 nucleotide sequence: TGTGCCAGCAGTTACGGTTGGACAAGTTACTCTGGGGCCAACGTCCTGACTTTC.

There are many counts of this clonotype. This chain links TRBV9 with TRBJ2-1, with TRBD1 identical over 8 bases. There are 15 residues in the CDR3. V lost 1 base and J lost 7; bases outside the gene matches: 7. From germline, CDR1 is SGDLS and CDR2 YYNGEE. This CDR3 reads CASSVMGQAINEQFF. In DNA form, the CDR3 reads TGTGCCAGCAGCGTAATGGGACAGGCAATTAATGAGCAGTTCTTC.

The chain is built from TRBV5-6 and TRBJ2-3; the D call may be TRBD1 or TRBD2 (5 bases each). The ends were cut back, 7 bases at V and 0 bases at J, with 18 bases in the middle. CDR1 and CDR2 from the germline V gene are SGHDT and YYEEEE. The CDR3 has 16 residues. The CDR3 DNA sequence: TGTGCCAGCGGCCCGGGGCTCGTCTGCAGCACAGATACGCAGTATTTT. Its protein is CASGPGLVCSTDTQYF.

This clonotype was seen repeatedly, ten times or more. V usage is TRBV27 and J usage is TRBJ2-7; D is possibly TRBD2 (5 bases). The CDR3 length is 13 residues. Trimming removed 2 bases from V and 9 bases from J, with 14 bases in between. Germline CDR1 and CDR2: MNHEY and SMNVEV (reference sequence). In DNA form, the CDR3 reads TGTGCCAGCAGTTTACAACTAGGGAGTGGGCAGTACTTC. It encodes CASSLQLGSGQYF.

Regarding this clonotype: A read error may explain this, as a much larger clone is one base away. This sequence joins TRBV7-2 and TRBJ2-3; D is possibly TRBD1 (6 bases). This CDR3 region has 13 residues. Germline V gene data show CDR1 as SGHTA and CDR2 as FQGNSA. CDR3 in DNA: TGTGCCAACGGACAGTTCGTCACAGATGCGCAGTATTTT. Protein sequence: CANGQFVTDAQYF.

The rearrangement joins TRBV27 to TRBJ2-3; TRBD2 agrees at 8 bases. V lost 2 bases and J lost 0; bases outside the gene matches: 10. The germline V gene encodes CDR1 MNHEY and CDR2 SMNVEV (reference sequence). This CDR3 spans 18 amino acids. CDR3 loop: CASSLDWRGDPSTDTQYF. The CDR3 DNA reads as TGTGCCAGCAGTTTAGATTGGCGGGGGGACCCTAGCACAGATACGCAGTATTTT.

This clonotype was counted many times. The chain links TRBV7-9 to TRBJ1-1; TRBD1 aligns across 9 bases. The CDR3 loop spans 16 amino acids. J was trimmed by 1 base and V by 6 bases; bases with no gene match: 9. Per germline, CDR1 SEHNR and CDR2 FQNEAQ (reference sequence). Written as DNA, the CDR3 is TGTGCCAGCAGTCTAGGGACAGGGCCCCCGAACACTGAAGCTTTCTTT. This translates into CASSLGTGPPNTEAFF.

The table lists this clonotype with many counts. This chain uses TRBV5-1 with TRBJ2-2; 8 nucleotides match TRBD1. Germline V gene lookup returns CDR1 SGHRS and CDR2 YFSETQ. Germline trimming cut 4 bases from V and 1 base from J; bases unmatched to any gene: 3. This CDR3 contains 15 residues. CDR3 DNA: TGCGCCAGCAGCCCCGGACAGGGGAACACCGGGGAGCTGTTTTTT. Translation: CASSPGQGNTGELFF.

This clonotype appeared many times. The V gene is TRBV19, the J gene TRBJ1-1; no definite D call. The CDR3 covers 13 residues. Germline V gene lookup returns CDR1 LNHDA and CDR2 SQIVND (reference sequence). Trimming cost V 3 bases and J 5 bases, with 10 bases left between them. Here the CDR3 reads CASSIVPSTEAFF. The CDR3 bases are TGTGCCAGTAGTATCGTACCTTCGACTGAAGCTTTCTTT.

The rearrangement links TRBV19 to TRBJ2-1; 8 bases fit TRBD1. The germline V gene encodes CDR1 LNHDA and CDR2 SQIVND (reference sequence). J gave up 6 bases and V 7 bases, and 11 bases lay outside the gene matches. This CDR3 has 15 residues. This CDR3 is CASIPGQGATNEQFF. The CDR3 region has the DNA TGTGCCAGTATCCCTGGACAGGGAGCTACCAATGAGCAGTTCTTC.

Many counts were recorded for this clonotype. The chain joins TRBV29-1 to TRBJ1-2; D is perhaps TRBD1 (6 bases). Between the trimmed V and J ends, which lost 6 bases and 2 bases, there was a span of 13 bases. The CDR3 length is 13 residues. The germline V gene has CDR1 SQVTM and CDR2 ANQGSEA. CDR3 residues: CSVHSQGNYGYTF. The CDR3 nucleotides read TGCAGCGTCCACAGTCAGGGGAACTATGGCTACACCTTC.

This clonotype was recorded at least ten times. CDR3 residues: CASSLPGSSSYEQYF. Here the CDR3 DNA reads TGTGCCAGCAGCTTGCCTGGGAGTAGCTCCTACGAGCAGTACTTC. This chain joins TRBV5-5 and TRBJ2-7; possibly TRBD2 for D (5 bases). Germline CDR1 is SGHKS and CDR2 is YYEKEE (reference sequence). This CDR3 spans 15 amino acids. Trimming took 1 base from V and 0 from J, leaving 11 bases between them.

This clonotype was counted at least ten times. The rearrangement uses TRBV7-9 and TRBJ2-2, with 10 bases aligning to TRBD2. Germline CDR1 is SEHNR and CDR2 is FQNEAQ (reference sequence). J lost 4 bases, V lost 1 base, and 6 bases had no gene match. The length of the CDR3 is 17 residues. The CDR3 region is CASSLESLAGVTGELFF. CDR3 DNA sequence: TGTGCCAGCAGCTTAGAATCGCTAGCGGGGGTCACCGGGGAGCTGTTTTTT. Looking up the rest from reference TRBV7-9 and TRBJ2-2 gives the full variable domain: DTGVSQNPRHKITKRGQNVTFRCDPISEHNRLYWYRQTLGQGPEFLTYFQNEAQLEKSRLLSDRFSAERPKGSFSTLEIQRTEQGDSAMYLCASSLESLAGVTGELFFGEGSRLTVL.

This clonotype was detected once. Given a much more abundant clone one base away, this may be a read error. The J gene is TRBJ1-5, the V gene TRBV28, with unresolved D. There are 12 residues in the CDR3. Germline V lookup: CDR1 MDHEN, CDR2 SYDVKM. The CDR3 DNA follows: TGTGCCCGCAGAATTCAAAATCAGCCCCAGCATTTT. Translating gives CARRIQNQPQHF.

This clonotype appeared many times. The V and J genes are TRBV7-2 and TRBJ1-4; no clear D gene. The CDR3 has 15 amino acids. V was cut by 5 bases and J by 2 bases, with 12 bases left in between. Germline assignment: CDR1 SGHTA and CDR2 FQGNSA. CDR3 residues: CASSRGPSTNEKLFF. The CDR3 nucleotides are TGTGCCAGCAGCCGCGGGCCATCCACTAATGAAAAACTGTTTTTT.

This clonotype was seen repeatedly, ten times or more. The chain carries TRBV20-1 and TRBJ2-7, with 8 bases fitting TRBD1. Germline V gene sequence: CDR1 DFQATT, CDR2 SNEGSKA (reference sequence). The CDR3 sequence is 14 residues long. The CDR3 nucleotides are TGCAGCGCAGTTTTTGACAGGGGCGTCTACGAGCAGTACGTC. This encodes CSAVFDRGVYEQYV.

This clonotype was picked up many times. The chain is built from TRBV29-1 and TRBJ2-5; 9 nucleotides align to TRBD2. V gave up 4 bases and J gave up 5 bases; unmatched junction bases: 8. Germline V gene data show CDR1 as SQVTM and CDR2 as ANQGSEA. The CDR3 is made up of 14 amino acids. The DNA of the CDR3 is TGCAGCGTTGCGTACCAAAGCGGGGGGGAGACCCAGTACTTC. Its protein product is CSVAYQSGGETQYF.

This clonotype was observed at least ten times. CDR3 coding DNA: TGTGCCAGCAGCTTTCGCGGGTCCTACGAGCAGTACTTC. Translation gives CASSFRGSYEQYF. The V gene is TRBV5-4, the J gene TRBJ2-7; a weak D match, TRBD2 (5 bases). The CDR3 runs 13 residues. V lost 2 bases to trimming and J lost 1 base, with 7 bases between them. Germline CDR1 and CDR2: SGHNT and YYREEE (reference sequence).

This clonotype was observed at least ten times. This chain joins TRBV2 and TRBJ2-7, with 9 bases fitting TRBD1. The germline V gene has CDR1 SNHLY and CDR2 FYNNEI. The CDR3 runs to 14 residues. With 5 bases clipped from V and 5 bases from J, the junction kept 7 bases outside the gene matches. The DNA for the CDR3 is TGTGCCAGCAGTCCGGGACAGGGTTATAACGAGCAGTACTTC. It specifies CASSPGQGYNEQYF.

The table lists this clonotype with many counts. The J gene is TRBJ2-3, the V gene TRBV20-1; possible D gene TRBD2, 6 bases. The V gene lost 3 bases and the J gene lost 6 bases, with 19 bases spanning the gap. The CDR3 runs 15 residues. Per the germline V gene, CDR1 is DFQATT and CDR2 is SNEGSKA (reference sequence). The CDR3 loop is CSASAEGSHGDTQYF. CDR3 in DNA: TGCAGTGCTAGTGCGGAGGGATCGCATGGGGATACGCAGTATTTT.

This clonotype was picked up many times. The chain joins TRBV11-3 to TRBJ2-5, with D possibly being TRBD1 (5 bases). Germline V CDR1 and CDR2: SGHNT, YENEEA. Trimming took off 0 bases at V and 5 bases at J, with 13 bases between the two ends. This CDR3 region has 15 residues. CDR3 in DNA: TGTGCCAGCAGCTTAGACGCAGGGCAGCAGGAGACCCAGTACTTC. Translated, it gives CASSLDAGQQETQYF. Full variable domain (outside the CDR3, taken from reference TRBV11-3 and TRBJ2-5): EAGVVQSPRYKIIEKKQPVAFWCNPISGHNTLYWYLQNLGQGPELLIRYENEEAVDDSQLPKDRFSAERLKGVDSTLKIQPAELGDSAVYLCASSLDAGQQETQYFGPGTRLLVL.

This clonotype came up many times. CDR3 nucleotides: TGTGCCAGCTCACCTATGAGACAGGGAATCACCGGGGAGCTGTTTTTT. Translation: CASSPMRQGITGELFF. The chain carries TRBV18 and TRBJ2-2; 7 positions agree with TRBD1. The germline V gene encodes CDR1 KGHSH and CDR2 LQKENI. V dropped 3 bases and J dropped 4; count of bases not matched to a gene: 8. CDR3 size: 16 residues.

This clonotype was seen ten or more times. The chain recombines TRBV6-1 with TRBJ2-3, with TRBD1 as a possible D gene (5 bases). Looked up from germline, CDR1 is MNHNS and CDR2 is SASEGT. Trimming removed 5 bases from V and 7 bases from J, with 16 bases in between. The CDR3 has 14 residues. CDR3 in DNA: TGTGCCAGCAGTAAAATCGACAGACATAATACGCAGTATTTT. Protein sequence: CASSKIDRHNTQYF.

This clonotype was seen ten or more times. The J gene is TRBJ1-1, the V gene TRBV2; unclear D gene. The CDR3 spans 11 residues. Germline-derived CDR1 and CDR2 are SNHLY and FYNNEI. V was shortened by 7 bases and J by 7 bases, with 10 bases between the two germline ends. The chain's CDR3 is CASTRLGEAFF. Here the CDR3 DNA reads TGTGCCAGCACCAGGTTGGGTGAAGCTTTCTTT.

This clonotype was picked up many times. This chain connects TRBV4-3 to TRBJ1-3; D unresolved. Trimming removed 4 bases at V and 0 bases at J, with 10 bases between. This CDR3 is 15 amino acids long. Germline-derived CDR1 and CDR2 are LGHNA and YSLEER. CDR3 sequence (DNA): TGCGCCAGCAGCCCAGGCGGGGACTCTGGAAACACCATATATTTT. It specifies CASSPGGDSGNTIYF.

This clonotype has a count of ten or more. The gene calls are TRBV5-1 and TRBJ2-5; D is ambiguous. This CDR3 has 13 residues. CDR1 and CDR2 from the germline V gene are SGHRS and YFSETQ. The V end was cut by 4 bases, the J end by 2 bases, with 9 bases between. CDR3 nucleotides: TGCGCCAGCAGCCCGGACGAGCAAGAGACCCAGTACTTC. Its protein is CASSPDEQETQYF.

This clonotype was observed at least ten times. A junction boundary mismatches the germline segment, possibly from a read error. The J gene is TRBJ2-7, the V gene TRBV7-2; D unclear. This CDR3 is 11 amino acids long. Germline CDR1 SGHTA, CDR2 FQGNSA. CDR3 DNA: TGTGCCAGCAGCTTAGAAGGGTACATCCACTTC. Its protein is CASSLEGYIHF. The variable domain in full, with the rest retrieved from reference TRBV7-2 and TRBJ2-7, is GAGVSQSPSNKVTEKGKDVELRCDPISGHTALYWYRQSLGQGLEFLIYFQGNSAPDKSGLPSDRFSAERTGGSVSTLTIQRTQQEDSAVYLCASSLEGYIHFGPGTRLTVT.